A selection of T cell receptor beta chains follows, all from one sample in a study of type 1 and type 2 diabetes patients. Using its own MiXCR run on the multiplex PCR reads, TCRdb lists one record per CDR3 protein. The sample has about 270,000 distinct CDR3 sequences, approximately 50% seen once. Sequencing used peripheral blood mononuclear cells (PBMCs). Every receptor here comes from a man between 18 and 35 years old with type 2 diabetes. Both conserved end residues are part of each CDR3. Fields, in order: CDR3 DNA, CDR3 protein, V gene, J gene, clone size, D gene. The D gene is left open where the match is weak. Clone size appears in some rows only: once, few, many, or a class for an expanded clone.

CDR3 DNA: TGTGCCAGCAGATCAGGACTAGCGGGAGCTGGCGAGCAGTACTTC
CDR3 protein: CASRSGLAGAGEQYF
V gene: TRBV7-8
J gene: TRBJ2-7
clone size: .
D gene: TRBD2

CDR3 DNA: TGCGCCAGCAGCTTGGATAGCGGAGGCGGGGAGCTGTTTTTT
CDR3 protein: CASSLDSGGGELFF
V gene: TRBV5-1
J gene: TRBJ2-2
clone size: .
D gene: .

CDR3 DNA: TGTGCCAGCAGCTTAGGGGGTTTTGGGGGGAACACTGAAGCTTTCTTT
CDR3 protein: CASSLGGFGGNTEAFF
V gene: TRBV13
J gene: TRBJ1-1
clone size: .
D gene: .

CDR3 DNA: TGCGCCAGCAGTGAGTCGGCAATTCCCAATTCACCCCTCCACTTT
CDR3 protein: CASSESAIPNSPLHF
V gene: TRBV10-2
J gene: TRBJ1-6
clone size: .
D gene: .

CDR3 DNA: TGCGCCAGCAGCTTGGATGGCAGAGGTGGTGAAAAACTGTTTTTT
CDR3 protein: CASSLDGRGGEKLFF
V gene: TRBV7-3
J gene: TRBJ1-4
clone size: once
D gene: .

CDR3 DNA: TGTGCCAGCAGTTTTGACAGGGGGAGTGAGCAGTACTTC
CDR3 protein: CASSFDRGSEQYF
V gene: TRBV12-3/TRBV12-4
J gene: TRBJ2-7
clone size: .
D gene: TRBD1

CDR3 DNA: TGCAGCGCTGGGGCGAACGAAAAACTGTTTTTT
CDR3 protein: CSAGANEKLFF
V gene: TRBV29-1
J gene: TRBJ1-4
clone size: .
D gene: .

CDR3 DNA: TGTGCCTGCAACCCGGGACATTCTGGTGAGCAGTACTTC
CDR3 protein: CACNPGHSGEQYF
V gene: TRBV30
J gene: TRBJ2-7
clone size: few
D gene: .

CDR3 DNA: TGTGCCAGCACTTCTAGCGGAAGCTCCTACAATGAGCAGTTCTTC
CDR3 protein: CASTSSGSSYNEQFF
V gene: TRBV27
J gene: TRBJ2-1
clone size: .
D gene: TRBD2

CDR3 DNA: TGTGCCAGCACCCCATCTGGGGCCAACGTCCTGACTTTC
CDR3 protein: CASTPSGANVLTF
V gene: TRBV27
J gene: TRBJ2-6
clone size: .
D gene: .

CDR3 DNA: TGTGCCAGCAGCCCCGCGGGACAGGTTTACAATGAGCAGTTCTTC
CDR3 protein: CASSPAGQVYNEQFF
V gene: TRBV11-3
J gene: TRBJ2-1
clone size: .
D gene: TRBD1

CDR3 DNA: TGCGCCAGCAGTGACCCGGTCCGGGGGCGAGAGACCCAGTACTTC
CDR3 protein: CASSDPVRGRETQYF
V gene: TRBV10-2
J gene: TRBJ2-5
clone size: .
D gene: .

CDR3 DNA: TGTGCCACACAGCCACCGGGGACTACGCAAGAGACCCAGTACTTC
CDR3 protein: CATQPPGTTQETQYF
V gene: TRBV25-1
J gene: TRBJ2-5
clone size: many
D gene: TRBD2

CDR3 DNA: TGCGCCAGCAGCTTGGCCTCGGTGATGACTGAAGCTTTCTTT
CDR3 protein: CASSLASVMTEAFF
V gene: TRBV5-1
J gene: TRBJ1-1
clone size: .
D gene: .

CDR3 DNA: TGTGCCAGCAGCTACACAGATTACTACGAGCAGTACTTC
CDR3 protein: CASSYTDYYEQYF
V gene: TRBV2
J gene: TRBJ2-7
clone size: many
D gene: .

CDR3 DNA: TGTGCCAGCAGCTTAGGTCGGGGAGTAGTGGAGGGCTACACCTTC
CDR3 protein: CASSLGRGVVEGYTF
V gene: TRBV7-3
J gene: TRBJ1-2
clone size: .
D gene: .

CDR3 DNA: TGTGCCAGCAGTGAATTCGACATGAACACCGGGGAGCTGTTTTTT
CDR3 protein: CASSEFDMNTGELFF
V gene: TRBV25-1
J gene: TRBJ2-2
clone size: .
D gene: .

CDR3 DNA: TGTGCCAGTGGGGACAGGGATCATTCACCCCTCCACTTT
CDR3 protein: CASGDRDHSPLHF
V gene: TRBV19
J gene: TRBJ1-6
clone size: .
D gene: TRBD1

CDR3 DNA: TGCAGCGTTGAAGCGCGGGAGGGGAAGATATACGAGCAGTACTTC
CDR3 protein: CSVEAREGKIYEQYF
V gene: TRBV29-1
J gene: TRBJ2-7
clone size: few
D gene: TRBD2

CDR3 DNA: TGCGCCAGCAGCTTAACAGGGGGAGTCGGAATGACTGAAGCTTTCTTT
CDR3 protein: CASSLTGGVGMTEAFF
V gene: TRBV5-1
J gene: TRBJ1-1
clone size: .
D gene: TRBD1

CDR3 DNA: TGTGCCAGCATCGAAGACAGCTCTAACTATGGCTACACCTTC
CDR3 protein: CASIEDSSNYGYTF
V gene: TRBV6-1
J gene: TRBJ1-2
clone size: once
D gene: .

CDR3 DNA: TGCAGTGCTAGGGGGGGGATCCAAGAGACCCAGTACTTC
CDR3 protein: CSARGGIQETQYF
V gene: TRBV20-1
J gene: TRBJ2-5
clone size: few
D gene: TRBD2

CDR3 DNA: TGCAGTGCTAGAAGCTCCGACCCTGGGCTTTACGAGCAGTACTTC
CDR3 protein: CSARSSDPGLYEQYF
V gene: TRBV20-1
J gene: TRBJ2-7
clone size: medium-sized
D gene: .

CDR3 DNA: TGCGCCAGCAGCCAAGTCAGCAATCAGGGCACTGAAGCTTTCTTT
CDR3 protein: CASSQVSNQGTEAFF
V gene: TRBV4-1
J gene: TRBJ1-1
clone size: .
D gene: .

CDR3 DNA: TGTGCCAGCAGTATACAGGGGGGAGGGGCCAACGTCCTGACTTTC
CDR3 protein: CASSIQGGGANVLTF
V gene: TRBV25-1
J gene: TRBJ2-6
clone size: many
D gene: TRBD1

CDR3 DNA: TGCAGTGCCGACCCACTAGCGAGACAATACGAGCAGTACTTC
CDR3 protein: CSADPLARQYEQYF
V gene: TRBV20-1
J gene: TRBJ2-7
clone size: few
D gene: TRBD2